The entry below describes one T cell receptor (beta chain). As yet, its antigen is unknown. This sample was included in a study of cytomegalovirus exposure and HLA in healthy donors. Unmatched junction bases numbered 8, after V lost 6 bases and J lost 5 bases. CDR3 length: 15 amino acids. Germline assignment: CDR1 SGHVS and CDR2 FNYEAQ. It was with 60 Vbeta and 13 Jbeta primers that the PCR ran. Profiling relied on immunoSEQ multiplex PCR, and the TCRdb table lists in-frame clones only, not all of them. Of about 160,000 clones in the sample, approximately 79% were seen once. The study's findings and limits: Most subjects had HLA-A and HLA-B alleles reportedly predicted accurately by TCR beta sequences. Listed as cytomegalovirus-associated were 164 TCR beta chains. The likely explanation for a cluster of highly shared sequence variants was sequencing artifact. Later analysis placed DRB1 highest and HLA-C lowest in TCR association rates, which differed by HLA locus.

The chain recombines TRBV7-6 with TRBJ2-2, with 8 bases matching TRBD1. The sample taken for sequencing was PBMCs. The TCR comes from a human donor in good health. The CDR3 DNA sequence: TGTGCCAGCAGTCGGACAGGGATTGGGACCGGGGAGCTGTTTTTT. It translates to CASSRTGIGTGELFF.